This TCR beta chain is drawn from a study of T cell changes during pregnancy in multiple sclerosis. The germline V gene has CDR1 LGHNA and CDR2 YSLEER. Trimming took 4 bases from V and 3 from J; bases not matched to a gene: 4. This CDR3 has 15 residues. Clones were read by immunoSEQ multiplex PCR, and TCRdb kept only the in-frame ones, dropping some. The sample contains 100,000 to 140,000 clones, 80% to 95% of which appear only once. The sample in question was peripheral blood, obtained in the third trimester of pregnancy. This chain connects TRBV4-3 to TRBJ1-5, with 9 positions matching TRBD1. The TCR sequence derives from a female donor in good health, enrolled as a control in a pregnancy study. The CDR3 loop reads CASSPDRGNNQPQHF. CDR3 DNA: TGCGCCAGCAGCCCGGACAGGGGCAACAATCAGCCCCAGCATTTT.